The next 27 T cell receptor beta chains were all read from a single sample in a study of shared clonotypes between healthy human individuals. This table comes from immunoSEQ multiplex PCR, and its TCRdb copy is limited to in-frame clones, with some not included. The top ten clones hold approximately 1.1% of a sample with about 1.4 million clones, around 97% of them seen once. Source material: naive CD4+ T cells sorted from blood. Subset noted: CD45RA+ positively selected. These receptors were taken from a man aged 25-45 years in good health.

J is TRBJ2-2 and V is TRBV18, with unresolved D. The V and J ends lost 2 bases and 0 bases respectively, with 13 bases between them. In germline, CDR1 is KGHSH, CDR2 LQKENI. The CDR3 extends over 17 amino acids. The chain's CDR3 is CASSPVSASTNTGELFF. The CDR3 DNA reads TGTGCCAGCTCACCAGTATCCGCGTCCACGAACACCGGGGAGCTGTTTTTT.

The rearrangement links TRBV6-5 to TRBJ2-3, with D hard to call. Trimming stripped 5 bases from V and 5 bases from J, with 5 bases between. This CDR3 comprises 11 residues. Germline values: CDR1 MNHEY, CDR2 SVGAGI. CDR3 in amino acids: CASSLKDTQYF. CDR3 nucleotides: TGTGCCAGCAGTCTGAAAGATACGCAGTATTTT.

The DNA for the CDR3 is TGTGCCAGCGGGGGGGTCCGTGAAAAACTGTTTTTT. Protein product: CASGGVREKLFF. The chain recombines TRBV28 with TRBJ1-4; a possible D gene is TRBD1 (5 bases). CDR3 length equals 12 residues. From germline, CDR1 is MDHEN and CDR2 SYDVKM. V was trimmed by 8 bases and J by 7 bases, leaving 11 bases between them. Drawing the rest from reference TRBV28 and TRBJ1-4, the complete variable domain is DVKVTQSSRYLVKRTGEKVFLECVQDMDHENMFWYRQDPGLGLRLIYFSYDVKMKEKGDIPEGYSVSREKKERFSLILESASTNQTSMYLCASGGVREKLFFGSGTQLSVL.

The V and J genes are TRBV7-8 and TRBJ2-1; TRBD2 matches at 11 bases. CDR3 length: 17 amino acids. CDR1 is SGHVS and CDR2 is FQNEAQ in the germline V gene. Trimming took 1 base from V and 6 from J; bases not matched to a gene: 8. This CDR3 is CASSLGLAGGRINEQFF. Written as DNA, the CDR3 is TGTGCCAGCAGCTTAGGGCTAGCGGGAGGCCGAATCAATGAGCAGTTCTTC.

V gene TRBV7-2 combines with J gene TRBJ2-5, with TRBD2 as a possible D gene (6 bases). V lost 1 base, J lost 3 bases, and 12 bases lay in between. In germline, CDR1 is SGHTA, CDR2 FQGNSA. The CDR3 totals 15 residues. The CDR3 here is CASSLELARKETQYF. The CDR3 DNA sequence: TGTGCCAGCAGCTTAGAACTAGCCCGAAAAGAGACCCAGTACTTC.

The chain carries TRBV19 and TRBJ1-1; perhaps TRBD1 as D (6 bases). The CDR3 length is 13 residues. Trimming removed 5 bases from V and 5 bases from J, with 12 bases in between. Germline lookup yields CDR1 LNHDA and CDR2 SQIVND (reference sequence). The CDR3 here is CASSFRTETEAFF. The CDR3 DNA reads TGTGCCAGTAGTTTCCGGACAGAGACTGAAGCTTTCTTT.

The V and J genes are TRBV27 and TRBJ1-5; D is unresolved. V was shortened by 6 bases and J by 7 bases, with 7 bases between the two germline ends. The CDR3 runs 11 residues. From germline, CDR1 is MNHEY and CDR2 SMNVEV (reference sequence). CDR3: CASSSVQPQHF. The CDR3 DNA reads TGTGCCAGCAGCTCCGTCCAGCCCCAGCATTTT.

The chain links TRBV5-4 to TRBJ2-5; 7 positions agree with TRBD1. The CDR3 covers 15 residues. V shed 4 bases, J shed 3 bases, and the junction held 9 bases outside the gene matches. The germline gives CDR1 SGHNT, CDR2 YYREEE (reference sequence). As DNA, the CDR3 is TGTGCCAGCAGCAGTAAGACAGGGAATAAAGAGACCCAGTACTTC. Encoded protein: CASSSKTGNKETQYF.

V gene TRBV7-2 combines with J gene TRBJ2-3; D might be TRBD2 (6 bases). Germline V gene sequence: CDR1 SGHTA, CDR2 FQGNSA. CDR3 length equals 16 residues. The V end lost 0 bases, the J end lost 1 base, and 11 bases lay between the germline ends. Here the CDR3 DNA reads TGTGCCAGCAGCTTAGCGCCTAGCGTCGGCACAGATACGCAGTATTTT. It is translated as CASSLAPSVGTDTQYF.

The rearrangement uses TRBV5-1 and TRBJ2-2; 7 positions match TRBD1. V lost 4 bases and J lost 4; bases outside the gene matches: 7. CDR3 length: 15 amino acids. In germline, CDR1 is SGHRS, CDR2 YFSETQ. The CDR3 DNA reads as TGCGCCAGCAGCCCTCGGACAGGTTTCACCGGGGAGCTGTTTTTT. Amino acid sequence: CASSPRTGFTGELFF.

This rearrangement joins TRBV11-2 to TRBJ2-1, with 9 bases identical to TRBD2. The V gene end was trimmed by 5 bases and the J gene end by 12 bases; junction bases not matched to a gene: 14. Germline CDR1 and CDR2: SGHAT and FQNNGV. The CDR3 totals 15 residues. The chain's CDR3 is CASSHPQLAGKRQFF. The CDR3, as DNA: TGTGCCAGCAGCCACCCCCAGCTAGCGGGAAAGAGGCAGTTCTTC.

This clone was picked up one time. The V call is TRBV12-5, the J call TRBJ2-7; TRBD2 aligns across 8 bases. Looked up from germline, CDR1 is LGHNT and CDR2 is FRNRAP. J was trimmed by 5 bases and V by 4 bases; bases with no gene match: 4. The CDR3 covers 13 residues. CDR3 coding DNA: TGTGCTAGTGGTTCAAGCGGGAGCGACGAGCAGTACTTC. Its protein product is CASGSSGSDEQYF.

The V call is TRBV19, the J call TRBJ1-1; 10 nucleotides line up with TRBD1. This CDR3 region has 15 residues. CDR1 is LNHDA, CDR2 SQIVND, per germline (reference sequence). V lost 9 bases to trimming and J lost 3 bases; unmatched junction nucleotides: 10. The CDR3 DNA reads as TGTGCCAGCACCGGGACAGGGGCGGGGTACACTGAAGCTTTCTTT. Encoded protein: CASTGTGAGYTEAFF.

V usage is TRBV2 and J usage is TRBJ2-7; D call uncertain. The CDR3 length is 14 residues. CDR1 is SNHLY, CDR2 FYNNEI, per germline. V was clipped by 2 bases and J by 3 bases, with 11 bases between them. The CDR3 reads CASSELAVDYEQYF. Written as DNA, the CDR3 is TGTGCCAGCAGTGAACTGGCCGTGGACTACGAGCAGTACTTC.

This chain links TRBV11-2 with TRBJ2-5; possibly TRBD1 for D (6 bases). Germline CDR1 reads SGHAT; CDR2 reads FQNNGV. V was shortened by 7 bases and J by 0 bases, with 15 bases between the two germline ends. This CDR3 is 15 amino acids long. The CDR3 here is CASTPGQRYQETQYF. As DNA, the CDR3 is TGTGCCAGCACTCCGGGACAACGGTACCAAGAGACCCAGTACTTC. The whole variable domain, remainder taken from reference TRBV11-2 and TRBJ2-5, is EAGVAQSPRYKIIEKRQSVAFWCNPISGHATLYWYQQILGQGPKLLIQFQNNGVVDDSQLPKDRFSAERLKGVDSTLKIQPAKLEDSAVYLCASTPGQRYQETQYFGPGTRLLVL.

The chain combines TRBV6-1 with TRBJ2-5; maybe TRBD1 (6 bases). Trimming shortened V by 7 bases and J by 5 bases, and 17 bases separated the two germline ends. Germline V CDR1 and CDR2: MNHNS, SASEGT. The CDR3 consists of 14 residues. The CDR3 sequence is CASTYTGSLETQYF. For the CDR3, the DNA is TGTGCCAGCACCTATACAGGGTCTCTTGAGACCCAGTACTTC.

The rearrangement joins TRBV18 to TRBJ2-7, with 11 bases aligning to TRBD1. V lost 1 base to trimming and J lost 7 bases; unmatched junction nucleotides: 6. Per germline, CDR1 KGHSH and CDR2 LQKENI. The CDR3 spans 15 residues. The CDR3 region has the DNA TGTGCCAGCTCACCACGGGGGACAGGGGGTGGAGAGCAGTACTTC. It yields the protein CASSPRGTGGGEQYF.

CDR3 amino acids: CASSSKGRGTGELFF. In nucleotides, the CDR3 is TGTGCCAGCAGCTCTAAGGGGCGCGGGACCGGGGAGCTGTTTTTT. The chain joins TRBV11-3 to TRBJ2-2; D tentatively reads TRBD1 or TRBD2 (5 bases each). The CDR3 length is 15 residues. V lost 4 bases, J lost 5 bases, and 14 bases lay in between. CDR1 and CDR2 (germline): SGHNT, YENEEA.

The CDR3 here is CASSPEAGSGNTIYF. The CDR3 nucleotides are TGTGCCAGCTCACCGGAAGCCGGCTCTGGAAACACCATATATTTT. V gene TRBV18 combines with J gene TRBJ1-3; D unclear. This CDR3 contains 15 residues. Trimming shortened V by 3 bases and J by 0 bases, and 9 bases separated the two germline ends. Germline CDR1 is KGHSH and CDR2 is LQKENI.

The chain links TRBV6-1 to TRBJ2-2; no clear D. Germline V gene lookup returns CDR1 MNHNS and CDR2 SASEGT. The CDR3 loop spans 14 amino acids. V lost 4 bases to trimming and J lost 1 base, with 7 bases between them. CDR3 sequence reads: CASSAPLNTGELFF. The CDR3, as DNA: TGTGCCAGCAGTGCCCCACTGAACACCGGGGAGCTGTTTTTT.

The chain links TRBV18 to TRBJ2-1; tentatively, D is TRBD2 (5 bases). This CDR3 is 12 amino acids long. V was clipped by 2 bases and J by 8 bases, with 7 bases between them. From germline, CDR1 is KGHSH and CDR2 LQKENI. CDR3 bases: TGTGCCAGCTCACCAAAGAGGGATGAGCAGTTCTTC. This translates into CASSPKRDEQFF.

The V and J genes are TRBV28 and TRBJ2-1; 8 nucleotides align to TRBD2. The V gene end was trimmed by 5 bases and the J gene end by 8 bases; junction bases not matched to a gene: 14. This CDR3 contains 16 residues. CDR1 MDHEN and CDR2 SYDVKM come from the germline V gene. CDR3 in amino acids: CASSKGGLAGTHEQFF. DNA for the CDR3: TGTGCCAGCAGTAAGGGAGGGTTAGCGGGAACGCATGAGCAGTTCTTC.

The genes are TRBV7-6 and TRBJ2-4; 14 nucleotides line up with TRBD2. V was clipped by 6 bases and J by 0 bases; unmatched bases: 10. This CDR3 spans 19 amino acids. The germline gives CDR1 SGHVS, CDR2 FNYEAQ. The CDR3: CASRGGTSGRMGAKNIQYF. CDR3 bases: TGTGCCAGCAGGGGAGGGACTAGCGGGAGAATGGGAGCCAAAAACATTCAGTACTTC.

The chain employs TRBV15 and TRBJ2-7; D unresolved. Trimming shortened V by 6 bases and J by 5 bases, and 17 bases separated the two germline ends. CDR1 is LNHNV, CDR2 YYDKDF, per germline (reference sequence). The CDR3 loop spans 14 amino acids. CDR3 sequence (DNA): TGTGCCACCAGGTCTACCCTTGGAAGGGACGAGCAGTACTTC. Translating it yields CATRSTLGRDEQYF.

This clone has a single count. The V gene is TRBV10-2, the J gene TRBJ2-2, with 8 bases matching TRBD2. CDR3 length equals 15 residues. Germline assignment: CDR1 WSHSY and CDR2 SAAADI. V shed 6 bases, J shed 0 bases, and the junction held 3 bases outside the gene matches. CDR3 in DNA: TGCGCCAGCAGCCGACTAGCGCCGAACACCGGGGAGCTGTTTTTT. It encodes CASSRLAPNTGELFF.

CDR3: CASSWVSGSGEQYF. The CDR3 DNA is TGTGCCAGCAGCTGGGTTAGCGGGAGTGGGGAGCAGTACTTC. The V call is TRBV5-5, the J call TRBJ2-7; 9 nucleotides align to TRBD2. The junction had 8 bases not matched to a gene; V was cut back by 3 bases and J by 7 bases. This CDR3 is built from 14 residues. The V gene's germline CDR1 is SGHKS and CDR2 YYEKEE (reference sequence).

CDR3: CASSTRVWTGELFF. The CDR3 DNA follows: TGTGCCAGTAGTACCCGGGTATGGACCGGGGAGCTGTTTTTT. V gene TRBV19 combines with J gene TRBJ2-2; D is uncertain. Trimming cost V 4 bases and J 5 bases, with 11 bases left between them. The CDR3 has 14 residues. Germline V gene data show CDR1 as LNHDA and CDR2 as SQIVND (reference sequence).